This T cell receptor beta chain came from a study of T cells after yellow fever vaccination. TCRdb recomputed calls from the 5' RACE reads with MiXCR, one row per CDR3 protein. Of hundreds of thousands of distinct CDR3 sequences in the sample, around a tenth were seen once. V shed 0 bases and J shed 6 bases, with 12 bases lying between them. The length of the CDR3 is 15 residues. Germline-derived CDR1 and CDR2 are SGHNT and YYREEE (reference sequence). On this clonotype: Its target is unknown.

Study outcomes and limitations: There was a possibility that FACS-sorted repertoires contained abundant clonotypes contaminating from the bulk population. After the booster, approximately 96% of CD4 and more than 85% of CD8 primary-response clones were re-detected.

The chain carries TRBV5-4 and TRBJ2-2; a possible D gene is TRBD2 (6 bases). This clonotype originated in a man between 18 and 29 years old who received the YFV17D yellow fever vaccine. The sample in question was PBMCs, obtained on the day of the first yellow fever vaccination. The CDR3 spells CASSLEDPGAGELFF. The DNA of the CDR3 is TGTGCCAGCAGCTTGGAGGACCCGGGGGCCGGGGAGCTGTTTTTT.